The sequence of this TCR beta chain was determined in a study of T cell responses to AZD1222 COVID-19 vaccine. On the study more broadly: Second-dose intervals of approximately 4 or approximately 12 weeks were pooled.

Produced via immunoSEQ multiplex PCR; TCRdb's table is partial and in-frame only. The data contain just over 70,000 clones, roughly 85% of them singletons. Study outcomes and limitations: Donors were largely white British and mainly female; clonal diversity was possibly underestimated. Close to half of spike-specific TCRs reportedly recognize unmutated variant regions. No repertoire was sampled before or during the peak T cell response, only after it.

For this clone: What it recognizes is unknown.

The CDR3 loop spans 14 amino acids. Germline V gives CDR1 MRHNA, CDR2 SNTAGT. The V gene lost 5 bases and the J gene lost 4 bases, with 13 bases spanning the gap. This receptor was identified in an adult in good health. This chain links TRBV6-4 with TRBJ2-3; D is perhaps TRBD1 (8 bases). Sample: peripheral blood, taken on day 0 of AZD1222 vaccination. Written as DNA, the CDR3 is TGTGCCAGCAGTAGAACAGGGGGGGCAGATACGCAGTATTTT. Encoded protein: CASSRTGGADTQYF.